A selection of T cell receptor beta chains follows, all from one sample in a study of blood T cell repertoires in COVID-19. The method was immunoSEQ multiplex PCR; TCRdb's version includes in-frame clones alone and lacks a portion of them. There are around 150,000 clones in the sample; around 82% occur only once, and 7% lies in the top ten. What was sequenced was peripheral blood. The receptors shown here come from a woman in her thirties or forties with COVID-19, enrolled during active disease. Both conserved end residues are part of each CDR3. The D gene is left open where the match is weak. The size entry is marked missing in some rows and otherwise reads once, few, many or a size class.

>TRBJ1-6|few|-|TRBV19
CASSIRGGNSPLHF
TGTGCCAGTAGTATTAGGGGCGGCAATTCACCCCTCCACTTT
>TRBJ2-3|-|TRBD2|TRBV5-4
CASYLGGRVTDTQYF
TGTGCCAGCTATTTGGGCGGGAGGGTTACAGATACGCAGTATTTT
>TRBJ2-1|-|-|TRBV10-3
CAISGGGDNEQFF
TGTGCCATCAGTGGAGGAGGGGACAATGAGCAGTTCTTC
>TRBJ2-4|-|TRBD2|TRBV2
CASKAGVGVVAKNIQYF
TGTGCCAGCAAGGCGGGAGTCGGGGTGGTAGCCAAAAACATTCAGTACTTC
>TRBJ2-3|-|-|TRBV5-5
CASSWGSSTDTQYF
TGTGCCAGCAGCTGGGGCTCTAGCACAGATACGCAGTATTTT
>TRBJ1-1|once|-|TRBV5-4
CASSLLQGNTEAFF
TGTGCCAGCAGCTTGCTGCAGGGTAACACTGAAGCTTTCTTT
>TRBJ1-1|-|-|TRBV3-1/TRBV3-2
CASSQSMSELTEAFF
TGTGCCAGCAGCCAGAGTATGTCCGAACTCACTGAAGCTTTCTTT
>TRBJ1-1|-|-|TRBV2
CASSDWQVTEAFF
TGTGCCAGCAGTGACTGGCAGGTGACTGAAGCTTTCTTT
>TRBJ1-1|-|-|TRBV5-4
CASSLSGVYEAFF
TGTGCCAGCAGCTTGTCAGGGGTTTATGAAGCTTTCTTT
>TRBJ2-3|-|TRBD1|TRBV13
CASSSTGVADTQYF
TGTGCCAGCAGCTCGACAGGGGTGGCAGATACGCAGTATTTT
>TRBJ2-1|few|TRBD2|TRBV28
CASSWASGLAGDYNEQFF
TGTGCCAGCAGTTGGGCATCCGGACTAGCGGGAGATTACAATGAGCAGTTCTTC